Presented here are 6 T cell receptor beta chains from one specimen sequenced in a study of blood T cell repertoires in COVID-19. Sequenced by immunoSEQ multiplex PCR; TCRdb stores in-frame clones only, minus some. The data show around 200,000 clones, over 80% seen once. Sequencing input: peripheral blood. The receptors originated from a woman in her forties with acute or convalescent COVID-19.

Only one count was recorded for this clone. The V call is TRBV4-2, the J call TRBJ2-5; D perhaps matches TRBD2 (6 bases). Trimming shortened V by 4 bases and J by 4 bases, and 19 bases separated the two germline ends. The length of the CDR3 is 16 residues. The germline gives CDR1 LGHNA, CDR2 YNFKEQ. CDR3 protein: CASSPHRLETGETQYF. The CDR3 bases are TGTGCCAGCAGCCCTCACCGACTAGAGACTGGAGAGACCCAGTACTTC.

The chain uses TRBV7-2 and TRBJ2-3; 10 nucleotides agree with TRBD2. Trimming removed 5 bases from V and 3 bases from J; junction bases left unmatched: 8. CDR1 is SGHTA and CDR2 is FQGNSA in the germline V gene. The CDR3 extends over 16 amino acids. The CDR3: CASSTRLAGVTDTQYF. Here the CDR3 DNA reads TGTGCCAGCAGCACCCGACTAGCGGGTGTGACAGATACGCAGTATTTT. The variable domain in full, completed from reference TRBV7-2 and TRBJ2-3, reads GAGVSQSPSNKVTEKGKDVELRCDPISGHTALYWYRQSLGQGLEFLIYFQGNSAPDKSGLPSDRFSAERTGGSVSTLTIQRTQQEDSAVYLCASSTRLAGVTDTQYFGPGTRLTVL.

V and J are TRBV2 and TRBJ2-5, with D maybe TRBD1 (6 bases). The CDR3 sequence is 13 residues long. Germline V gives CDR1 SNHLY, CDR2 FYNNEI. Trimming left V 10 bases short and J 5 bases short, with 17 bases between. In nucleotides, the CDR3 is TGTGCCACCACAGGGTTGGCCCGGGAGACCCAGTACTTC. Its protein product is CATTGLARETQYF.

This chain links TRBV11-1 with TRBJ2-7, with D perhaps TRBD1 (5 bases). The V end lost 1 base, the J end lost 2 bases, and 9 bases lay between the germline ends. This CDR3 comprises 14 residues. Germline V CDR1 and CDR2: SGHAT, FQDESV (reference sequence). The CDR3 bases are TGTGCCAGCAGCTTAGGGGCAGGGCCCTACGAGCAGTACTTC. This codes for CASSLGAGPYEQYF.

A single count supports this clone. The V and J genes are TRBV5-1 and TRBJ2-1, with D perhaps TRBD2 (5 bases). Trimming took 7 bases from V and 7 from J, leaving 21 bases between them. This CDR3 spans 15 amino acids. CDR1 and CDR2 from the germline V gene are SGHRS and YFSETQ. The CDR3 DNA reads TGCGCCAGCCGCGACGTGCAGCGCCCGGGGAATGAGCAGTTCTTC. As protein: CASRDVQRPGNEQFF. Together with reference TRBV5-1 and TRBJ2-1, the CDR3 gives the full variable domain: KAGVTQTPRYLIKTRGQQVTLSCSPISGHRSVSWYQQTPGQGLQFLFEYFSETQRNKGNFPGRFSGRQFSNSRSEMNVSTLELGDSALYLCASRDVQRPGNEQFFGPGTRLTVL.

A few counts support this clone. The chain uses TRBV30 and TRBJ1-5; weak D call: TRBD1 (5 bases). This CDR3 contains 13 residues. Germline V lookup: CDR1 GTSNPN, CDR2 SVGIG (reference sequence). V was cut by 3 bases and J by 7 bases, with 13 bases left in between. The CDR3 protein is CAWSDGWGQPQHF. The DNA of the CDR3 is TGTGCCTGGAGCGATGGCTGGGGCCAGCCCCAGCATTTT.